Below are 18 T cell receptor beta chains sequenced from a single sample in a study of blood T cell repertoires in COVID-19. Assay: immunoSEQ multiplex PCR; the TCRdb copy retains only in-frame clones and omits some. The repertoire consists of roughly 250,000 clones, with approximately 90% occurring once and the leading ten covering approximately 2.1%. The sample was peripheral blood. These receptors came from a woman in her thirties or forties who had recovered from COVID-19.

This clone was observed once. The chain combines TRBV6-6 with TRBJ1-2; possible D gene TRBD1, 6 bases. V was shortened by 4 bases and J by 5 bases, with 14 bases between the two germline ends. This CDR3 is 14 amino acids long. CDR1 MNHNY and CDR2 SVGAGI come from the germline V gene (reference sequence). CDR3 amino acids: CASSSTGSLYGYTF. In nucleotides, the CDR3 is TGTGCCAGCAGTTCCACAGGGTCCCTGTATGGCTACACCTTC.

V and J are TRBV12-3 or TRBV12-4 and TRBJ2-7; D possibly corresponds to TRBD1 (5 bases). The CDR3 spans 13 residues. V was clipped by 6 bases and J by 7 bases, with 16 bases between them. The CDR3 sequence: CASSPGSHPEQYF. In DNA, the CDR3 is TGTGCCAGCAGCCCAGGGTCCCATCCGGAGCAGTACTTC.

The chain links TRBV27 to TRBJ2-3; 10 bases line up with TRBD2. Germline CDR1 and CDR2: MNHEY and SMNVEV (reference sequence). The CDR3 runs 19 residues. The V gene end was trimmed by 2 bases and the J gene end by 3 bases; junction bases not matched to a gene: 14. CDR3 sequence: CASSLIDTSGARGTDTQYF. DNA for the CDR3: TGTGCCAGCAGTTTAATAGATACTAGCGGGGCCAGGGGTACAGATACGCAGTATTTT.

The chain is built from TRBV7-6 and TRBJ2-6; TRBD1 agrees at 7 bases. Trimming at V came to 4 bases and at J to 1 base, leaving 10 bases not matched to a gene. This CDR3 contains 18 residues. Germline V gene data show CDR1 as SGHVS and CDR2 as FNYEAQ. CDR3 residues: CASSSPRQGISGANVLTF. In nucleotides, the CDR3 is TGTGCCAGCAGCTCCCCTAGACAGGGAATTTCTGGGGCCAACGTCCTGACTTTC.

The V gene is TRBV7-2, the J gene TRBJ2-7, with TRBD2 matching over 12 bases. V was pared by 1 base and J by 1 base, with 2 bases of the junction left unmatched. The CDR3 totals 16 residues. Per the germline V gene, CDR1 is SGHTA and CDR2 is FQGNSA. CDR3 loop: CASSLGGLAGSYEQYF. The CDR3 region has the DNA TGTGCCAGCAGCTTAGGAGGACTAGCGGGATCCTACGAGCAGTACTTC. Full variable domain (remainder filled in from reference TRBV7-2 and TRBJ2-7): GAGVSQSPSNKVTEKGKDVELRCDPISGHTALYWYRQSLGQGLEFLIYFQGNSAPDKSGLPSDRFSAERTGGSVSTLTIQRTQQEDSAVYLCASSLGGLAGSYEQYFGPGTRLTVT.

The V call is TRBV19, the J call TRBJ2-5; 8 nucleotides agree with TRBD2. The V and J ends lost 2 bases and 3 bases, in that order; junction bases with no gene match: 2. CDR1 and CDR2 (germline): LNHDA, SQIVND (reference sequence). This CDR3 is built from 14 residues. CDR3 protein: CASSINGGEETQYF. The CDR3 DNA is TGTGCCAGTAGTATAAACGGGGGGGAAGAGACCCAGTACTTC.

The chain joins TRBV5-4 to TRBJ2-1, with D unresolved. The CDR3 loop spans 17 amino acids. Germline-derived CDR1 and CDR2 are SGHNT and YYREEE (reference sequence). The V and J ends lost 4 bases and 0 bases respectively, with 17 bases between them. The CDR3 spells CASSPNRRSNSYNEQFF. The CDR3 DNA follows: TGTGCCAGCAGCCCGAACCGGCGTAGCAACTCCTACAATGAGCAGTTCTTC.

The gene calls are TRBV6-6 and TRBJ2-2; 7 nucleotides match TRBD1. V dropped 9 bases and J dropped 6; count of bases not matched to a gene: 7. The germline CDR1 and CDR2 sequences are MNHNY and SVGAGI (reference sequence). The CDR3 spans 13 residues. The CDR3 nucleotides read TGTGCCAGTGACAGGGATCGTTCCGGGGAGCTGTTTTTT. Protein product: CASDRDRSGELFF.

Only a few counts were recorded for this clone. This rearrangement joins TRBV6-5 to TRBJ1-6, with TRBD1 matching over 7 bases. Germline V lookup: CDR1 MNHEY, CDR2 SVGAGI. The V segment lost 4 bases and the J segment 8 bases; nucleotides outside the gene matches: 5. CDR3 length: 14 amino acids. The CDR3: CASSSTGTDSPLHF. The CDR3 DNA follows: TGTGCCAGCAGTTCGACAGGGACGGATTCACCCCTCCACTTT.

The V call is TRBV7-2, the J call TRBJ2-7, with D maybe TRBD1 (6 bases). This CDR3 comprises 16 residues. Looked up from germline, CDR1 is SGHTA and CDR2 is FQGNSA. V was pared by 5 bases and J by 1 base, with 18 bases between. CDR3 coding DNA: TGTGCCAGCAGCCGTATAGTGGGCAGGGGTTCCTACGAGCAGTACTTC. Its translation is CASSRIVGRGSYEQYF.

Note on this clone: The junction does not match germline at one end; this may be a read error. CDR3 loop: CATSDLTGFAF. DNA for the CDR3: TGTGCCACCAGTGATTTGACAGGGTTTGCCTTT. The chain carries TRBV24-1 and TRBJ1-1; tentatively, D is TRBD1 (6 bases). Germline values: CDR1 KGHDR, CDR2 SFDVKD. CDR3 length: 11 amino acids.

This clone was seen more than once but under ten times. J is TRBJ2-7 and V is TRBV19; D unclear. Germline V gives CDR1 LNHDA, CDR2 SQIVND (reference sequence). The V and J ends lost 0 bases and 1 base respectively, with 7 bases between them. The CDR3 has 14 residues. CDR3 nucleotide sequence: TGTGCCAGTAGTATAGATCGCGGATCCTACGAGCAGTACTTC. It encodes CASSIDRGSYEQYF.

J is TRBJ1-1 and V is TRBV12-3 or TRBV12-4, with D possibly TRBD1 on 5 matching bases. The V end was cut by 7 bases, the J end by 4 bases, with 13 bases between. The CDR3 is 13 residues long. The CDR3 region has the DNA TGTGCCAGCACCGAGGTGGGGGGCACTGAAGCTTTCTTT. Amino acids: CASTEVGGTEAFF.

This rearrangement joins TRBV14 to TRBJ1-2; 10 bases fit TRBD1. Germline values: CDR1 SGHDN, CDR2 FVKESK. The CDR3 consists of 16 residues. J was trimmed by 0 bases and V by 1 base; bases with no gene match: 2. CDR3 sequence (DNA): TGTGCCAGCAGCCAAGGTGGACAGGGGGCTAACTATGGCTACACCTTC. Translated, it gives CASSQGGQGANYGYTF.

This rearrangement joins TRBV24-1 to TRBJ1-2; 9 nucleotides match TRBD1. CDR1 is KGHDR, CDR2 SFDVKD, per germline. The CDR3 spans 15 residues. The V segment lost 5 bases and the J segment 2 bases; nucleotides outside the gene matches: 5. CDR3 protein: CATSGPGQGNYGYTF. CDR3 DNA: TGTGCCACCAGTGGGCCCGGACAGGGGAACTATGGCTACACCTTC.

The gene calls are TRBV19 and TRBJ1-4; a weak D match, TRBD1 (6 bases). CDR1 and CDR2 (germline): LNHDA, SQIVND (reference sequence). The CDR3 spans 17 residues. The V and J ends lost 5 bases and 0 bases respectively, with 16 bases between them. CDR3 sequence: CASSWDTTYATNEKLFF. CDR3 in DNA: TGTGCCAGTAGTTGGGACACAACCTATGCAACTAATGAAAAACTGTTTTTT.

Regarding this clone: The junction shows a germline mismatch at one end, possibly a read error. The chain recombines TRBV7-8 with TRBJ1-2; TRBD1 aligns across 7 bases. This CDR3 is built from 18 residues. The germline CDR1 and CDR2 sequences are SGHVS and FQNEAQ. The CDR3 loop is CASSVASATGPINYGYTF. CDR3 bases: TGTGCCAGCAGCGTAGCCTCCGCGACAGGGCCTATTAACTATGGCTACACCTTC.

A single count supports this clone. V and J are TRBV28 and TRBJ2-1; TRBD2 aligns across 8 bases. This CDR3 region has 16 residues. Trimming cost V 4 bases and J 0 bases; bases outside gene matches: 5. Germline values: CDR1 MDHEN, CDR2 SYDVKM. CDR3 sequence: CASSYQRGLSYNEQFF. The DNA for the CDR3 is TGTGCCAGCAGTTATCAGCGGGGGCTCTCCTACAATGAGCAGTTCTTC.